This TCR beta chain was observed in a study of blood T cells in healthy people across ages. A second roughly 6 to 11 cycle PCR used barcoded and J-beta primers. TCRdb re-called the 5' RACE reads with MiXCR, one entry per CDR3 protein. Of around 900,000 distinct CDR3 sequences in the sample, 51% are singletons; the top ten hold around 21%. Study results and limitations: In older individuals, TCR beta diversity per million T cells was lower, falling roughly linearly with age.

Each donor was a healthy Caucasian individual from Russia, aged about 6 to 100. Samples had at least 6.5 million PBMCs isolated from them. The CDR3 spans 13 residues. Germline CDR1 and CDR2: SGHVS and FQNEAQ. A note on this clonotype: Its antigen is still unknown.

This chain links TRBV7-8 with TRBJ2-4; D remains ambiguous. The closer fit of TRBJ2-7 to the DNA end suggests the J call may be wrong. The clonotype originates from an older woman in good health. Source material: blood. The CDR3 is CASSLAEKDEQYF. CDR3 in DNA: TGTGCCAGCAGCTTAGCGGAGAAGGACGAGCAGTACTTC.